These 23 T cell receptor beta chains were all obtained from the same sample, sequenced in a study of metastatic and nonmetastatic thyroid tumors. TCRdb re-clonotyped the PCR reads via MiXCR. The repertoire includes almost 25,000 clones, 13% of them detected once, and roughly an eighth sits in the top ten. Among the patients, none had received any treatment before thyroid surgery. The sample taken for sequencing was blood. These receptors came from a female donor with papillary thyroid cancer or a benign thyroid nodule (not recorded which). Some clones in this sample may be carry-over from other donors' samples.

Ten or more counts support this clone. This sequence joins TRBV19 and TRBJ2-1; the D is unclear. The V end was cut by 3 bases, the J end by 8 bases, with 11 bases between. Germline CDR1 reads LNHDA; CDR2 reads SQIVND (reference sequence). This CDR3 spans 13 amino acids. The CDR3 region is CASSMASRDEQFF. In DNA, the CDR3 is TGTGCCAGTAGTATGGCTTCCAGAGATGAGCAGTTCTTC.

This clone was observed many times. V and J are TRBV5-4 and TRBJ2-1; 10 bases are a match to TRBD1. The germline gives CDR1 SGHNT, CDR2 YYREEE (reference sequence). Trimming cost V 3 bases and J 6 bases; bases outside gene matches: 3. The CDR3 consists of 14 residues. CDR3 nucleotide sequence: TGTGCCAGCAGCTCCCGGGACAGGGGCAATGAGCAGTTCTTC. It codes for CASSSRDRGNEQFF.

This clone was seen ten or more times. The V call is TRBV28, the J call TRBJ2-7, with TRBD1 matching 7 bases. From germline, CDR1 is MDHEN and CDR2 SYDVKM. J was trimmed by 0 bases and V by 8 bases; bases with no gene match: 13. The CDR3 runs to 16 residues. This CDR3 is CASLPGQTLSSYEQYF. The CDR3 DNA reads as TGTGCCAGCCTACCGGGACAGACCTTGAGCTCCTACGAGCAGTACTTC.

This clone was counted ten times or more. The rearrangement uses TRBV11-2 and TRBJ2-7; no clear D gene. The germline V gene has CDR1 SGHAT and CDR2 FQNNGV. The CDR3 consists of 13 residues. The V gene lost 6 bases and the J gene lost 2 bases, with 11 bases spanning the gap. The chain's CDR3 is CASSSRPPYEQYF. The CDR3 DNA reads TGTGCCAGCAGTTCCCGGCCACCCTACGAGCAGTACTTC.

This clone showed up many times. This rearrangement joins TRBV27 to TRBJ2-2, with 7 bases identical to TRBD1. Germline V gene lookup returns CDR1 MNHEY and CDR2 SMNVEV (reference sequence). The J segment lost 2 bases and the V segment lost 7 bases, leaving 10 bases of the junction unmatched. This CDR3 region has 16 residues. The CDR3 DNA is TGTGCCAGCAAATCAGGGGGACAACTTAACACCGGGGAGCTGTTTTTT. This codes for CASKSGGQLNTGELFF.

In its sample, this clone was seen many times. The J gene is TRBJ1-1, the V gene TRBV20-1, with a possible D match to TRBD1 (6 bases). V lost 3 bases and J lost 3, with 11 bases in between. The CDR3 is 13 amino acids. Per germline, CDR1 DFQATT and CDR2 SNEGSKA (reference sequence). In nucleotides, the CDR3 is TGCAGTGCTAGTCGGGGGGCGGACACTGAAGCTTTCTTT. Its translation: CSASRGADTEAFF.

The chain links TRBV6-1 to TRBJ1-4; D is uncertain. In germline, CDR1 is MNHNS, CDR2 SASEGT. The V gene lost 5 bases and the J gene lost 8 bases, with 18 bases spanning the gap. The CDR3 extends over 15 amino acids. The DNA for the CDR3 is TGTGCCAGCAGTTTTGGAGGGTGGACTGGCGAAAAACTGTTTTTT. This translates into CASSFGGWTGEKLFF.

This clone was seen repeatedly, ten times or more. The rearrangement uses TRBV2 and TRBJ2-5; tentatively, D is TRBD2 (6 bases). CDR1 and CDR2 from the germline V gene are SNHLY and FYNNEI. The V end lost 5 bases, the J end lost 6 bases, and 13 bases lay between the germline ends. The CDR3 loop spans 13 amino acids. The CDR3 DNA is TGTGCCAGCAGTACGGGCGGCGGGAAGACCCAGTACTTC. This sequence encodes CASSTGGGKTQYF.

This clone has at least ten counts. The chain recombines TRBV19 with TRBJ2-1; D might be TRBD1 or TRBD2, each matching 5 bases. The CDR3 is made up of 13 amino acids. V lost 5 bases and J 6 bases, leaving 11 bases between the germline ends. Germline assignment: CDR1 LNHDA and CDR2 SQIVND (reference sequence). CDR3 residues: CASSPMGRNEQFF. The CDR3 nucleotides are TGTGCCAGTAGTCCGATGGGACGCAATGAGCAGTTCTTC.

This clone was detected a few times. A much larger clone is a single base away; this may be a read error. The V and J genes are TRBV9 and TRBJ2-3, with D unresolved. The CDR3 has 15 amino acids. CDR1 is SGDLS and CDR2 is YYNGEE in the germline V gene. V was shortened by 3 bases and J by 3 bases, with 14 bases between the two germline ends. The CDR3 region is CASSGSVRMTDTQYF. The CDR3 nucleotides are TGTGCCAGCAGCGGAAGCGTGAGGATGACAGATACGCAGTATTTT.

A word on this clone: The junction differs from germline at one of its ends, possibly a read error. The rearrangement joins TRBV6-5 to TRBJ2-7; D unresolved. The CDR3 spans 10 residues. From germline, CDR1 is MNHEY and CDR2 SVGAGI. CDR3 coding DNA: TGTGCCAACAGTTCCTACGGGCAGTACTTC. Its translation: CANSSYGQYF.

This chain links TRBV12-3 or TRBV12-4 with TRBJ1-3; D uncertain. This CDR3 is built from 14 residues. Trimming left V 1 base short and J 0 bases short, with 4 bases between. This CDR3 reads CASSLVDSGNTIYF. The CDR3 bases are TGTGCCAGCAGTTTAGTAGACTCTGGAAACACCATATATTTT.

Ten or more counts support this clone. This chain links TRBV19 with TRBJ1-5; no clear D gene. In germline, CDR1 is LNHDA, CDR2 SQIVND (reference sequence). The CDR3 contains 13 residues. V was trimmed by 1 base and J by 6 bases, leaving 7 bases between them. The CDR3 DNA is TGTGCCAGTAGTATAGCTAGGGTTCAGCCCCAGCATTTT. Its protein product is CASSIARVQPQHF.

This clone was counted only a few times. The rearrangement joins TRBV6-1 to TRBJ2-7; TRBD2 agrees at 7 bases. Germline V gene sequence: CDR1 MNHNS, CDR2 SASEGT. The CDR3 is 14 amino acids. The V and J ends lost 4 bases and 3 bases, in that order; junction bases with no gene match: 6. As DNA, the CDR3 is TGTGCCAGCAGTGGGGGGGAGGGGAGCTACGAGCAGTACTTC. Protein: CASSGGEGSYEQYF.

This clone was seen ten or more times. The rearrangement uses TRBV20-1 and TRBJ2-7; 7 bases are shared with TRBD2. The CDR3 consists of 15 residues. Germline V gene sequence: CDR1 DFQATT, CDR2 SNEGSKA (reference sequence). V lost 6 bases to trimming and J lost 5 bases; unmatched junction nucleotides: 16. CDR3 in amino acids: CSALLLGREFDEQYF. The CDR3 region has the DNA TGCAGTGCCCTCCTCCTAGGGCGGGAGTTCGACGAGCAGTACTTC.

This clone came up many times. This chain uses TRBV5-1 with TRBJ2-7; weak D call: TRBD1 (6 bases). Germline loops: CDR1 SGHRS, CDR2 YFSETQ. V gave up 0 bases and J gave up 3 bases, with 10 bases separating them. The CDR3 length is 14 residues. CDR3: CASSLAGELYEQYF. The DNA for the CDR3 is TGCGCCAGCAGCTTGGCAGGGGAACTCTACGAGCAGTACTTC.

A few counts support this clone. This chain uses TRBV5-4 with TRBJ2-7; TRBD1 might be the D (5 bases). The CDR3 runs to 13 residues. V was cut by 2 bases and J by 5 bases, with 11 bases left in between. Looked up from germline, CDR1 is SGHNT and CDR2 is YYREEE (reference sequence). The CDR3 loop reads CASSLKGVDEQYF. In nucleotides, the CDR3 is TGTGCCAGCAGCTTAAAAGGGGTGGACGAGCAGTACTTC.

The gene calls are TRBV5-4 and TRBJ2-7; D is uncertain. The length of the CDR3 is 14 residues. Deletions cut 0 bases from V and 0 bases from J, with 7 bases between. From germline, CDR1 is SGHNT and CDR2 YYREEE (reference sequence). The CDR3 nucleotides read TGTGCCAGCAGCTTGGATACACTCTCCTACGAGCAGTACTTC. Translation gives CASSLDTLSYEQYF. Combining the CDR3 with reference TRBV5-4 and TRBJ2-7 gives the whole variable domain ETGVTQSPTHLIKTRGQQVTLRCSSQSGHNTVSWYQQALGQGPQFIFQYYREEENGRGNFPPRFSGLQFPNYSSELNVNALELDDSALYLCASSLDTLSYEQYFGPGTRLTVT.

This clone was counted ten times or more. V usage is TRBV5-6 and J usage is TRBJ2-2; possibly TRBD1 or TRBD2 for D (5 bases each). The length of the CDR3 is 15 residues. V lost 4 bases, J lost 2 bases, and 12 bases lay in between. Germline V gene sequence: CDR1 SGHDT, CDR2 YYEEEE. CDR3 DNA: TGTGCCAGCAGCCCCGGGACCTTTAACACCGGGGAGCTGTTTTTT. Its protein is CASSPGTFNTGELFF.

The V gene is TRBV15, the J gene TRBJ2-1; tentatively, D is TRBD1 (5 bases). Trimming cost V 5 bases and J 4 bases, with 12 bases left between them. This CDR3 contains 14 residues. CDR1 and CDR2 from the germline V gene are LNHNV and YYDKDF (reference sequence). The CDR3 loop is CATSLEQAYNEQFF. CDR3 sequence (DNA): TGTGCCACCAGCCTTGAACAGGCGTACAATGAGCAGTTCTTC.

This chain connects TRBV10-3 to TRBJ1-2; no reliable D call. Germline CDR1 ENHRY, CDR2 SYGVKD. This CDR3 region has 15 residues. V was trimmed by 0 bases and J by 4 bases, leaving 12 bases between them. The CDR3 bases are TGTGCCATCAGTGAGTCAGGGAGTCTTGGCTATGGCTACACCTTC. Encoded protein: CAISESGSLGYGYTF.

By sample share, this clone is medium-sized. The CDR3, as DNA: TGTGCCTGGAGTGGGGGGACGGTGGGGCAGCCCCAGCATTTT. This encodes CAWSGGTVGQPQHF. The V call is TRBV30, the J call TRBJ1-5; maybe TRBD1 (5 bases). V was pared by 1 base and J by 7 bases, with 14 bases between. Germline lookup yields CDR1 GTSNPN and CDR2 SVGIG (reference sequence). This CDR3 is 14 amino acids long.

The genes are TRBV9 and TRBJ2-1, with 7 nucleotides matching TRBD1. CDR3 length: 16 amino acids. V shed 3 bases and J 5 bases; nucleotides not matched to a gene: 11. Looked up from germline, CDR1 is SGDLS and CDR2 is YYNGEE. CDR3 in amino acids: CASSARQGTPNNEQFF. The CDR3 DNA sequence: TGTGCCAGCAGCGCCCGACAGGGTACACCCAACAATGAGCAGTTCTTC.